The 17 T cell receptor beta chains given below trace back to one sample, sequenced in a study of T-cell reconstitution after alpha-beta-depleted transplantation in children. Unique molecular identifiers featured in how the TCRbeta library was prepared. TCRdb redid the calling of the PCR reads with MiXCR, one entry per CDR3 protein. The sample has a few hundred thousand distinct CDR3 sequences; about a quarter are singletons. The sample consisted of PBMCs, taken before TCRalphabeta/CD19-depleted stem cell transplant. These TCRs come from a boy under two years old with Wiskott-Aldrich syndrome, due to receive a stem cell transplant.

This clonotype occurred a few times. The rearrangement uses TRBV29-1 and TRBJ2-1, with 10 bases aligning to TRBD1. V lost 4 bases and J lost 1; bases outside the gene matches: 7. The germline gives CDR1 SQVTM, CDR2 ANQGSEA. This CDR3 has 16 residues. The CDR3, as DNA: TGCAGCGTTGCCGGGACAGGGGCAGTATCCTACAATGAGCAGTTCTTC. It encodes CSVAGTGAVSYNEQFF.

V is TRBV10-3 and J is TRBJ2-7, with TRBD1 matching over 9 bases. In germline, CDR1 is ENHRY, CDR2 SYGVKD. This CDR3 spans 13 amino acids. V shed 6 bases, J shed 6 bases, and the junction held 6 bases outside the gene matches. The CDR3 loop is CAISGTGFSEQYF. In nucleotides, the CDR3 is TGTGCCATCAGCGGGACAGGGTTTTCCGAGCAGTACTTC.

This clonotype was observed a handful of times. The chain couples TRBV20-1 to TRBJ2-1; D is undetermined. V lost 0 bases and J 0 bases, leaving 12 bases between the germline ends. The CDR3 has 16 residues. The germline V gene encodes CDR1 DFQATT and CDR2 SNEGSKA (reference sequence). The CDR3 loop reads CSARDLKGSSYNEQFF. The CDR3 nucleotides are TGCAGTGCTAGAGATTTGAAAGGCAGCTCCTACAATGAGCAGTTCTTC.

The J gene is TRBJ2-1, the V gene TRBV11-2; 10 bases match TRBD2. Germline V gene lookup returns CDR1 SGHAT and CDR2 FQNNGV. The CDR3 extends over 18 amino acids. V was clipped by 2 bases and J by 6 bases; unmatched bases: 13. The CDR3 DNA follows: TGTGCCAGCAGCTTACTCCCAGCGGGAGGGCCAGGGGGCAATGAGCAGTTCTTC. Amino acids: CASSLLPAGGPGGNEQFF.

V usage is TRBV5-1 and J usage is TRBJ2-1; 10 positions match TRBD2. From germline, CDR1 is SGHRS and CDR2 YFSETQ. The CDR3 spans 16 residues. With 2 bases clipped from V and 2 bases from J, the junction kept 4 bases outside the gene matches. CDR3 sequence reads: CASSFASGSTYNEQFF. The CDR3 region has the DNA TGCGCCAGCAGCTTCGCTAGCGGGAGCACCTACAATGAGCAGTTCTTC.

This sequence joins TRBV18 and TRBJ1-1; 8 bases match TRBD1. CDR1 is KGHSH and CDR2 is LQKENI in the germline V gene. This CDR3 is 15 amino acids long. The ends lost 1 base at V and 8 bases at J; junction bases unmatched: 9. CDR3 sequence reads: CASSPQGQGVTEAFF. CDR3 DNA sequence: TGTGCCAGCTCACCACAAGGACAGGGAGTGACGGAAGCTTTCTTT.

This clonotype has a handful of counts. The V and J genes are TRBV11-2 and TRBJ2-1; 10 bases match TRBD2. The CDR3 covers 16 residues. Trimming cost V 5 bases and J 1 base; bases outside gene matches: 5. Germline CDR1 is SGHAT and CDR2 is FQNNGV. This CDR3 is CASSPVSGGSYNEQFF. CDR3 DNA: TGTGCCAGCAGCCCCGTTAGCGGGGGGTCCTACAATGAGCAGTTCTTC.

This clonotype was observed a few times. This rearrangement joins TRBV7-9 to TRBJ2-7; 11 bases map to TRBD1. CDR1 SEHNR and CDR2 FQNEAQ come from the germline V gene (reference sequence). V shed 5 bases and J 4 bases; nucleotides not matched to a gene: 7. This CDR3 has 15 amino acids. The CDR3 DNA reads TGTGCCAGCAGCCACATGGGACAGGGGGTATACGAGCAGTACTTC. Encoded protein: CASSHMGQGVYEQYF.

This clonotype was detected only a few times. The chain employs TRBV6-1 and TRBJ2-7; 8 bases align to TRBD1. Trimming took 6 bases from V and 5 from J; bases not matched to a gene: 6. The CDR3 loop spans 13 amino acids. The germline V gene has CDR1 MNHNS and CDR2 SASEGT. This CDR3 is CASRDREHHEQYF. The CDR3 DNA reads TGTGCCAGCAGGGACAGGGAACACCACGAGCAGTACTTC.

CDR3 sequence: CSAENGQGVGNTIYF. DNA of the CDR3: TGCAGCGCCGAAAATGGACAGGGGGTTGGAAACACCATATATTTT. V is TRBV29-1 and J is TRBJ1-3; 10 nucleotides match TRBD1. CDR1 is SQVTM, CDR2 ANQGSEA, per germline. The CDR3 loop spans 15 amino acids. The V segment lost 7 bases and the J segment 3 bases; nucleotides outside the gene matches: 9.

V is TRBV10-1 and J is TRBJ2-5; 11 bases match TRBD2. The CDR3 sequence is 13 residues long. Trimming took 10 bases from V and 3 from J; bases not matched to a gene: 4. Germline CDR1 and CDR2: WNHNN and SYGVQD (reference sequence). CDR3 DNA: TGCGCCATCACTAGCGGGAGCGAAGAGACCCAGTACTTC. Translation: CAITSGSEETQYF.

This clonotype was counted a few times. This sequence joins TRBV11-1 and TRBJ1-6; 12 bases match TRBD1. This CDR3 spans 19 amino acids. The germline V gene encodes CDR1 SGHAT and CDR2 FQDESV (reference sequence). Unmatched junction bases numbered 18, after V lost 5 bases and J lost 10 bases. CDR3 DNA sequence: TGTGCCAGCAGCGAGACCGGGACAGGGGGCATAGTACCGAAGTCACCCCTCCACTTT. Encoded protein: CASSETGTGGIVPKSPLHF.

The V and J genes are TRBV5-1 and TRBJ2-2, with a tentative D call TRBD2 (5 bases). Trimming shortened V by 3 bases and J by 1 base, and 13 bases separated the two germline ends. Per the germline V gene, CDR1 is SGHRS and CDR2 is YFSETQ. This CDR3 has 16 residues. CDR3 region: CASSSAGGGNTGELFF. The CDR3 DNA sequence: TGCGCCAGCAGCTCGGCGGGCGGAGGGAACACCGGGGAGCTGTTTTTT. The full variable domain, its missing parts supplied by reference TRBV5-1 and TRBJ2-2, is KAGVTQTPRYLIKTRGQQVTLSCSPISGHRSVSWYQQTPGQGLQFLFEYFSETQRNKGNFPGRFSGRQFSNSRSEMNVSTLELGDSALYLCASSSAGGGNTGELFFGEGSRLTVL.

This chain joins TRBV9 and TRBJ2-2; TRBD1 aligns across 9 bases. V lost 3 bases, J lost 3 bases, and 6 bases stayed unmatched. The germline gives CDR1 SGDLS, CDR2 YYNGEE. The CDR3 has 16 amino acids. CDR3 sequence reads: CASSETTGGDTGELFF. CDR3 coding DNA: TGTGCCAGCAGCGAGACGACAGGGGGAGACACCGGGGAGCTGTTTTTT.

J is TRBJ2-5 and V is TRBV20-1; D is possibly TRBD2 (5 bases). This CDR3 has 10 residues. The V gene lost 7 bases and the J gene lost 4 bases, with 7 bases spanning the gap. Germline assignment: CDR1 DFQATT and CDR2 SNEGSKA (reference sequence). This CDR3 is CSGSGETQYF. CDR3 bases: TGCAGTGGGAGCGGAGAGACCCAGTACTTC.

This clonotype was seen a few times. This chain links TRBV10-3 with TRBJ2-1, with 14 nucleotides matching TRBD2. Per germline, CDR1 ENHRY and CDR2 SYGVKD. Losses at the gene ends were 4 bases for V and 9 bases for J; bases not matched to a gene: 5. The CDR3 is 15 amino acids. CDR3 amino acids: CAISASGLAGAEQFF. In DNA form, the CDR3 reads TGTGCCATCAGTGCCTCGGGACTAGCGGGAGCTGAGCAGTTCTTC.

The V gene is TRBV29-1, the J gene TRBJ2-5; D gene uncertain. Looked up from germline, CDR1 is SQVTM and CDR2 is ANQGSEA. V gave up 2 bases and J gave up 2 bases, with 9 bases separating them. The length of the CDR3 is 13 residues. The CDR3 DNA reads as TGCAGCGTTGAAAAAGCGAGTCAAGAGACCCAGTACTTC. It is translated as CSVEKASQETQYF.